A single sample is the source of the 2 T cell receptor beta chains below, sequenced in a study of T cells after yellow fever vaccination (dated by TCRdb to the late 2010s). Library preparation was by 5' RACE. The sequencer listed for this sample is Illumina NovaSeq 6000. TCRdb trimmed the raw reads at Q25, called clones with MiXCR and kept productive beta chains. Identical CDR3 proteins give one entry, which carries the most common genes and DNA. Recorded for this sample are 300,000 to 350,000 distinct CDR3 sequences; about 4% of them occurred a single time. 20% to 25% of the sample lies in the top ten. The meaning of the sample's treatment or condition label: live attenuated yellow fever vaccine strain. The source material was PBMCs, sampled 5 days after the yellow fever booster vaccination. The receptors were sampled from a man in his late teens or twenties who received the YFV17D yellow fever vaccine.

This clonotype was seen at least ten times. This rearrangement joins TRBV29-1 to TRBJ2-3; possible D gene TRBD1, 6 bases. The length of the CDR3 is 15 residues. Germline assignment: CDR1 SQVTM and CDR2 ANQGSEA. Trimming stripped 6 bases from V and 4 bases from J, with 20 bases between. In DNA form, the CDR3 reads TGCAGCGTGGACAGTTCAGTAATCAGATCAGATACGCAGTATTTT. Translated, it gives CSVDSSVIRSDTQYF.

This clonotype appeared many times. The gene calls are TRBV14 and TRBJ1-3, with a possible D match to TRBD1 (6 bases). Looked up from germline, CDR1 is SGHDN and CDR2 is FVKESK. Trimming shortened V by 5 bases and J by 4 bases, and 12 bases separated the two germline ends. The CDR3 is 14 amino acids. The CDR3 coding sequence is TGTGCCAGCAGCTCCAGGGGTTCGGGAAACACCATATATTTT. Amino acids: CASSSRGSGNTIYF.